The following is a T cell receptor (beta chain) sequence with its context. Assay: immunoSEQ multiplex PCR; the TCRdb copy retains only in-frame clones and omits some. The sample lists about 390,000 clones, 70% to 90% occurring once. Described treatment: around 19 received Ad26.COV2.S at low or high dose, single or two shots; about five received placebo; per-sample allocation not given. The study sampled participants on day 63 after the first vaccine or placebo injection. Wuhan-strain spike was delivered by a replication-incompetent Ad26 vector. The data belong to a study of Ad26.COV2.S vaccination and SARS-CoV-2 variants. Overall study: Intramuscular Ad26.COV2.S at 5x10^10 or 1x10^11 viral particles.

Germline V gene data show CDR1 as WNHNN and CDR2 as SYGVQD (reference sequence). With 2 bases clipped from V and 14 bases from J, the junction kept 5 bases outside the gene matches. CDR3 length: 12 residues. The sequence derives from a person between 18 and 65 years old who received the Ad26.COV2.S COVID-19 vaccine or a placebo. Sequencing was performed on peripheral blood, taken in a trial of Ad26.COV2.S vaccine versus placebo. The J gene is TRBJ2-1, the V gene TRBV10-1; the match to TRBD2 covers 8 bases. CDR3 in amino acids: CASSERGGLEFF. Here the CDR3 DNA reads TGCGCCAGCAGTGAGCGGGGGGGCCTTGAGTTCTTC.